Each of the 31 T cell receptor beta chains below was sequenced from the same sample in a study of blood T cell repertoires in COVID-19. Method: immunoSEQ multiplex PCR; TCRdb's copy keeps in-frame clones and lacks some. This sample has 90,000 or so clones; about 90% occur once, and the top ten carry approximately 12%. Sequencing input: peripheral blood. The receptors derive from a man at least 80 years old with acute or convalescent COVID-19.

J is TRBJ2-3 and V is TRBV7-9, with 8 positions matching TRBD2. This CDR3 spans 14 amino acids. After removal of 5 bases from V and 4 bases from J, the junction contained 5 bases not matched to a gene. The germline CDR1 and CDR2 sequences are SEHNR and FQNEAQ (reference sequence). The chain's CDR3 is CASSILREADTQYF. CDR3 nucleotides: TGTGCCAGCAGCATCTTGCGGGAGGCAGATACGCAGTATTTT.

This rearrangement joins TRBV7-8 to TRBJ1-2, with a weak D call TRBD1 (5 bases). The CDR3 spans 14 residues. With 4 bases removed from V and 2 bases from J, the gap between germline ends came to 11 bases. The germline gives CDR1 SGHVS, CDR2 FQNEAQ. CDR3 amino acids: CASSSTVLNYGYTF. CDR3 DNA: TGTGCCAGCAGCTCGACAGTCCTAAACTATGGCTACACCTTC.

This clone was recorded once. This chain connects TRBV10-3 to TRBJ1-6; 8 nucleotides line up with TRBD1. This CDR3 is built from 14 residues. Trimming took 7 bases from V and 7 from J; bases not matched to a gene: 6. Germline V gene sequence: CDR1 ENHRY, CDR2 SYGVKD. This CDR3 reads CAIMRDRSNSPLHF. The CDR3, as DNA: TGTGCCATCATGAGGGACAGGAGCAATTCACCCCTCCACTTT.

The chain uses TRBV7-9 and TRBJ1-4; D remains ambiguous. Germline V gene data show CDR1 as SEHNR and CDR2 as FQNEAQ (reference sequence). The V and J ends lost 4 bases and 0 bases respectively, with 9 bases between them. CDR3 length: 15 residues. The CDR3, as DNA: TGTGCCAGCAGCTCCGAGCTTGCAACTAATGAAAAACTGTTTTTT. It yields the protein CASSSELATNEKLFF.

The chain combines TRBV28 with TRBJ1-2, with D unresolved. The germline gives CDR1 MDHEN, CDR2 SYDVKM. This CDR3 spans 13 amino acids. V gave up 10 bases and J gave up 0 bases, with 12 bases separating them. CDR3 DNA: TGTGCCACCCTCCAGGAAACTAACTATGGCTACACCTTC. It is translated as CATLQETNYGYTF.

The chain links TRBV10-2 to TRBJ2-5; 9 positions match TRBD1. The CDR3 totals 16 residues. The germline gives CDR1 WSHSY, CDR2 SAAADI. Trimming at V came to 0 bases and at J to 5 bases, leaving 7 bases not matched to a gene. The CDR3 DNA reads TGCGCCAGCAGTGAGTCGGCGGGACAGGGAGGGGAGACCCAGTACTTC. Amino acids: CASSESAGQGGETQYF.

The chain links TRBV12-5 to TRBJ2-3, with unresolved D. Trimming shortened V by 6 bases and J by 3 bases, and 13 bases separated the two germline ends. The CDR3 consists of 14 residues. CDR1 is LGHNT and CDR2 is FRNRAP in the germline V gene. The CDR3 DNA follows: TGTGCTAGTGGGGCCTCGGGTAGTACAGATACGCAGTATTTT. The encoded protein is CASGASGSTDTQYF.

J is TRBJ1-4 and V is TRBV7-2, with D unclear. Trimming left V 0 bases short and J 5 bases short, with 7 bases between. Germline V lookup: CDR1 SGHTA, CDR2 FQGNSA. The CDR3 has 14 amino acids. The CDR3 loop reads CASSLASGNEKLFF. CDR3 in DNA: TGTGCCAGCAGCTTAGCGTCCGGGAATGAAAAACTGTTTTTT.

In this sample, this clone turned up once. The rearrangement uses TRBV12-3 or TRBV12-4 and TRBJ1-1; D gene unclear. With 5 bases removed from V and 5 bases from J, the gap between germline ends came to 9 bases. CDR3 size: 12 residues. CDR3 region: CASSRGLTEAFF. The DNA of the CDR3 is TGTGCCAGCAGTAGAGGACTGACTGAAGCTTTCTTT.

The CDR3 protein is CASSDARQGLNYGYTF. In nucleotides, the CDR3 is TGTGCCAGCAGTGACGCGAGACAGGGGCTTAACTATGGCTACACCTTC. The chain carries TRBV6-4 and TRBJ1-2, with 8 positions matching TRBD1. This CDR3 region has 16 residues. J lost 1 base, V lost 2 bases, and 6 bases had no gene match. Germline CDR1 is MRHNA and CDR2 is SNTAGT.

The chain uses TRBV6-1 and TRBJ2-7, with D perhaps matching TRBD1 (5 bases). V shed 3 bases and J shed 0 bases, with 12 bases lying between them. CDR3 length: 15 residues. Germline assignment: CDR1 MNHNS and CDR2 SASEGT. The CDR3 region has the DNA TGTGCCAGCAGTGATGGGGCTTTAGGCTCCTACGAGCAGTACTTC. It is translated as CASSDGALGSYEQYF.

This rearrangement joins TRBV7-9 to TRBJ2-5; 7 bases fit TRBD2. Germline CDR1 SEHNR, CDR2 FQNEAQ (reference sequence). The ends lost 1 base at V and 0 bases at J; junction bases unmatched: 8. The CDR3 is made up of 17 amino acids. Here the CDR3 reads CASSLGGSSGYQETQYF. DNA for the CDR3: TGTGCCAGCAGCTTAGGGGGGAGTAGCGGGTACCAAGAGACCCAGTACTTC.

Here the CDR3 reads CASSFRSGRGTDTQYF. The CDR3 region has the DNA TGTGCCAGCAGCTTCAGGAGCGGGAGAGGCACAGATACGCAGTATTTT. The genes are TRBV7-9 and TRBJ2-3; 8 bases fit TRBD2. V lost 3 bases to trimming and J lost 1 base; unmatched junction nucleotides: 6. CDR3 length: 16 amino acids. CDR1 is SEHNR and CDR2 is FQNEAQ in the germline V gene (reference sequence).

The gene calls are TRBV7-2 and TRBJ2-7; the D is unclear. Germline V CDR1 and CDR2: SGHTA, FQGNSA. The CDR3 is made up of 15 amino acids. The V gene lost 1 base and the J gene lost 3 bases, with 13 bases spanning the gap. The CDR3 sequence: CASSLVVNPGYEQYF. CDR3 bases: TGTGCCAGCAGCTTAGTAGTTAACCCTGGCTACGAGCAGTACTTC.

This chain uses TRBV18 with TRBJ2-7; D might be TRBD1 (5 bases). This CDR3 has 13 amino acids. In germline, CDR1 is KGHSH, CDR2 LQKENI. V dropped 4 bases and J dropped 1 base, with 8 bases sitting between them. CDR3 amino acids: CASSRAGSYEQYF. The CDR3 bases are TGTGCCAGCTCACGAGCAGGGTCCTACGAGCAGTACTTC.

The rearrangement uses TRBV9 and TRBJ2-1; D is perhaps TRBD1 (5 bases). The length of the CDR3 is 16 residues. The V end was cut by 4 bases, the J end by 9 bases, with 23 bases between. Germline CDR1 reads SGDLS; CDR2 reads YYNGEE. The CDR3 is CASSLTAQGVWGEQFF. For the CDR3, the DNA is TGTGCCAGCAGCCTTACCGCGCAGGGCGTTTGGGGTGAGCAGTTCTTC.

This chain joins TRBV7-8 and TRBJ2-7, with unresolved D. The CDR3 is made up of 15 amino acids. Trimming left V 2 bases short and J 2 bases short, with 13 bases between. Germline CDR1 is SGHVS and CDR2 is FQNEAQ. CDR3 in amino acids: CASSLKSLSAYEQYF. CDR3 DNA sequence: TGTGCCAGCAGCTTAAAATCCTTGAGTGCCTACGAGCAGTACTTC.

This chain uses TRBV6-5 with TRBJ1-1, with unresolved D. Germline V gene lookup returns CDR1 MNHEY and CDR2 SVGAGI. Trimming removed 3 bases at V and 2 bases at J, with 7 bases between. The CDR3 covers 13 residues. CDR3 bases: TGTGCCAGCAGTTATCGGGGAAACACTGAAGCTTTCTTT. Translated, it gives CASSYRGNTEAFF.

This sequence joins TRBV2 and TRBJ1-4; a possible D gene is TRBD1 (6 bases). From germline, CDR1 is SNHLY and CDR2 FYNNEI. The V end lost 4 bases, the J end lost 3 bases, and 6 bases lay between the germline ends. This CDR3 spans 13 amino acids. The CDR3 DNA sequence: TGTGCCAGCAGTGGGACAGCTAATGAAAAACTGTTTTTT. Translation: CASSGTANEKLFF.

The chain uses TRBV2 and TRBJ1-4; possibly TRBD1 for D (5 bases). Germline CDR1 reads SNHLY; CDR2 reads FYNNEI. V was pared by 3 bases and J by 0 bases, with 14 bases between. CDR3 length: 17 amino acids. CDR3 in amino acids: CASSEGGGFATNEKLFF. CDR3 bases: TGTGCCAGCAGTGAGGGGGGGGGATTTGCAACTAATGAAAAACTGTTTTTT.

The chain uses TRBV12-3 or TRBV12-4 and TRBJ2-5; possible D gene TRBD1, 7 bases. V was shortened by 5 bases and J by 2 bases, with 9 bases between the two germline ends. This CDR3 comprises 13 residues. In DNA form, the CDR3 reads TGTGCCAGCAGTCCAGGGGGGCAAGAGACCCAGTACTTC. Its translation: CASSPGGQETQYF.

This sequence joins TRBV29-1 and TRBJ2-1; 11 bases agree with TRBD1. Germline CDR1 is SQVTM and CDR2 is ANQGSEA. This CDR3 has 13 amino acids. The ends lost 5 bases at V and 9 bases at J; junction bases unmatched: 6. The CDR3 reads CSVRGTGGSEQFF. The CDR3, as DNA: TGCAGCGTTCGCGGGACAGGGGGGAGTGAGCAGTTCTTC.

This CDR3 reads CASSLLGGGNTGELFF. The CDR3 nucleotides are TGTGCCAGCAGCTTGTTGGGCGGGGGAAACACCGGGGAGCTGTTTTTT. The chain carries TRBV5-4 and TRBJ2-2, with 7 bases aligning to TRBD2. Germline V lookup: CDR1 SGHNT, CDR2 YYREEE (reference sequence). The ends lost 1 base at V and 2 bases at J; junction bases unmatched: 5. This CDR3 comprises 16 residues.

This sequence joins TRBV11-2 and TRBJ1-1; D may be TRBD1 (5 bases). Germline V CDR1 and CDR2: SGHAT, FQNNGV. V lost 5 bases and J 3 bases, leaving 19 bases between the germline ends. The CDR3 sequence is 16 residues long. Written as DNA, the CDR3 is TGTGCCAGCAGCCCTAGTTTTTGGGGCGCGGACACTGAAGCTTTCTTT. Translated: CASSPSFWGADTEAFF. The full variable domain, rest sourced from reference TRBV11-2 and TRBJ1-1, is EAGVAQSPRYKIIEKRQSVAFWCNPISGHATLYWYQQILGQGPKLLIQFQNNGVVDDSQLPKDRFSAERLKGVDSTLKIQPAKLEDSAVYLCASSPSFWGADTEAFFGQGTRLTVV.

This chain links TRBV18 with TRBJ1-1, with TRBD1 identical over 8 bases. Losses at the gene ends were 4 bases for V and 11 bases for J; bases not matched to a gene: 12. The CDR3 is 14 amino acids. Germline CDR1 is KGHSH and CDR2 is LQKENI. The CDR3 DNA follows: TGTGCCAGCTCACAGATGGACAGGGCCGAGTGGGCTTTCTTT. Protein sequence: CASSQMDRAEWAFF.

This clone came up a few times. The CDR3, as DNA: TGTGCCAGTAGTAGGACTAGCGTTTACACCGGGGAGCTGTTTTTT. Protein: CASSRTSVYTGELFF. The chain uses TRBV19 and TRBJ2-2; 9 nucleotides agree with TRBD2. V dropped 4 bases and J dropped 3; count of bases not matched to a gene: 3. Looked up from germline, CDR1 is LNHDA and CDR2 is SQIVND (reference sequence). This CDR3 spans 15 amino acids.

This chain links TRBV11-1 with TRBJ2-7, with TRBD2 matching over 13 bases. Germline CDR1 SGHAT, CDR2 FQDESV (reference sequence). With V trimmed by 4 bases and J by 4 bases, 7 bases remained unmatched. The CDR3 has 16 amino acids. The CDR3, as DNA: TGTGCCAGCAGCTCAGGACTAGCGGGAGTAAGATACGAGCAGTACTTC. It codes for CASSSGLAGVRYEQYF.

The rearrangement joins TRBV5-1 to TRBJ2-3; TRBD2 agrees at 10 bases. The CDR3 loop spans 16 amino acids. Germline values: CDR1 SGHRS, CDR2 YFSETQ. The V gene end was trimmed by 0 bases and the J gene end by 6 bases; junction bases not matched to a gene: 7. CDR3 in amino acids: CASSLEASGRGDTQYF. The CDR3, as DNA: TGCGCCAGCAGCTTGGAGGCTAGCGGGAGAGGCGATACGCAGTATTTT.

The chain uses TRBV6-5 and TRBJ1-6; TRBD1 agrees at 9 bases. The CDR3 consists of 14 residues. Germline CDR1 MNHEY, CDR2 SVGAGI. With V trimmed by 7 bases and J by 5 bases, 3 bases remained unmatched. The CDR3 spells CASTRDRDNSPLHF. The DNA of the CDR3 is TGTGCCAGCACCAGGGACAGGGATAATTCACCCCTCCACTTT.

This clone was seen just once. This chain uses TRBV14 with TRBJ1-3, with 8 bases lining up with TRBD1. The CDR3 has 17 residues. The germline CDR1 and CDR2 sequences are SGHDN and FVKESK. Losses at the gene ends were 1 base for V and 0 bases for J; bases not matched to a gene: 5. CDR3 loop: CASSQGDRFLSGNTIYF. The DNA of the CDR3 is TGTGCCAGCAGCCAAGGGGACAGGTTCCTCTCTGGAAACACCATATATTTT.

The chain employs TRBV27 and TRBJ1-2; D not certain. The CDR3 is made up of 12 amino acids. V was clipped by 6 bases and J by 0 bases, with 5 bases between them. The germline V gene has CDR1 MNHEY and CDR2 SMNVEV (reference sequence). CDR3: CASSHTNYGYTF. The CDR3 region has the DNA TGTGCCAGCAGCCACACTAACTATGGCTACACCTTC.